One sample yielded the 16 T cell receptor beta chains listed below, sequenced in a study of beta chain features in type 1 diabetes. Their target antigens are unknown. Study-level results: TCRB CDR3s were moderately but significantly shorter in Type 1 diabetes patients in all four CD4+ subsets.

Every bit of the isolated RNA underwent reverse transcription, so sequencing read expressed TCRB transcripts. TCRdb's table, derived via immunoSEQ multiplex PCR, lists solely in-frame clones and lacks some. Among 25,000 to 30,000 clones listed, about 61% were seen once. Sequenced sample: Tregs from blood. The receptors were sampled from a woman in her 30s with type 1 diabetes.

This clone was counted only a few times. The CDR3 region is CASSFTGGSSYNEQFF. The CDR3, as DNA: TGTGCCAGCAGCTTTACTGGTGGGAGTTCCTACAATGAGCAGTTCTTC. The chain is built from TRBV13 and TRBJ2-1, with D possibly matching TRBD2 (5 bases). V was shortened by 3 bases and J by 1 base, with 13 bases between the two germline ends. CDR3 length: 16 amino acids. CDR1 and CDR2 from the germline V gene are PRHDT and FYEKMQ (reference sequence). Using reference TRBV13 and TRBJ2-1 for the parts outside the CDR3, the full variable domain is AAGVIQSPRHLIKEKRETATLKCYPIPRHDTVYWYQQGPGQDPQFLISFYEKMQSDKGSIPDRFSAQQFSDYHSELNMSSLELGDSALYFCASSFTGGSSYNEQFFGPGTRLTVL.

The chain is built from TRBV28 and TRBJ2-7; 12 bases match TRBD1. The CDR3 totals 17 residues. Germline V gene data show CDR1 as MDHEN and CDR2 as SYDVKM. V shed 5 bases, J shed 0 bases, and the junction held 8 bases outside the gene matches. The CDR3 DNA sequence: TGTGCCAGCAGTCCCGGGACAGGGGGCTACAGCTCCTACGAGCAGTACTTC. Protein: CASSPGTGGYSSYEQYF.

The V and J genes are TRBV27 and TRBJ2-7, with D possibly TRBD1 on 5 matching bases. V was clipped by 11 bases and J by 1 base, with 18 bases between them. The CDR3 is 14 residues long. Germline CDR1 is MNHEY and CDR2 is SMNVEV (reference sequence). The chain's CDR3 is CASQPQGRSYEQYF. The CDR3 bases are TGTGCCTCCCAACCCCAGGGAAGATCCTACGAGCAGTACTTC.

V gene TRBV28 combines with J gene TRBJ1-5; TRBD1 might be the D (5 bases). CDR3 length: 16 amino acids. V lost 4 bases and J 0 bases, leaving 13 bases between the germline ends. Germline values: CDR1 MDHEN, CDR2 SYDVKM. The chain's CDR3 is CASSSTVYYSNQPQHF. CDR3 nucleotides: TGTGCCAGCAGTTCGACAGTTTATTATAGCAATCAGCCCCAGCATTTT.

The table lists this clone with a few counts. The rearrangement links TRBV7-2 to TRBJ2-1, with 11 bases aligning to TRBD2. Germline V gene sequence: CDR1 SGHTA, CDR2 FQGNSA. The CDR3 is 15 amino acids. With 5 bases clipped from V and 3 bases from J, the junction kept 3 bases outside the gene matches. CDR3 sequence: CASSAGLADYNEQFF. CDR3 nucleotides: TGTGCCAGCAGCGCGGGACTAGCGGACTACAATGAGCAGTTCTTC.

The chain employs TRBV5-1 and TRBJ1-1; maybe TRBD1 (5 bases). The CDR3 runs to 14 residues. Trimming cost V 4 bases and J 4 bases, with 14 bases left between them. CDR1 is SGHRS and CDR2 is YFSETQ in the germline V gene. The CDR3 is CASSQGQRFTEAFF. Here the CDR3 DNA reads TGCGCCAGCAGCCAGGGTCAACGATTCACTGAAGCTTTCTTT.

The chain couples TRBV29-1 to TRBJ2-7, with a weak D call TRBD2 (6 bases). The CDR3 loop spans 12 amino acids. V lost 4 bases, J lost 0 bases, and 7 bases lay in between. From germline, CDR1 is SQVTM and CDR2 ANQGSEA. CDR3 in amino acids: CSVARGSYEQYF. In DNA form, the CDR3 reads TGCAGCGTTGCGCGGGGCTCCTACGAGCAGTACTTC.

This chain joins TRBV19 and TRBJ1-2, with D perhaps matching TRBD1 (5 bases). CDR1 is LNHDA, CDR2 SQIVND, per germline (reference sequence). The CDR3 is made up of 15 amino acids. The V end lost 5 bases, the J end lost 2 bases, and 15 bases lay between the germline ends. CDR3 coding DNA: TGTGCCAGTAGTTTGACAGTCCACGAAAACTATGGCTACACCTTC. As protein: CASSLTVHENYGYTF. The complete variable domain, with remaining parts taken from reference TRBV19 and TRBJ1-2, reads DGGITQSPKYLFRKEGQNVTLSCEQNLNHDAMYWYRQDPGQGLRLIYYSQIVNDFQKGDIAEGYSVSREKKESFPLTVTSAQKNPTAFYLCASSLTVHENYGYTFGSGTRLTVV.

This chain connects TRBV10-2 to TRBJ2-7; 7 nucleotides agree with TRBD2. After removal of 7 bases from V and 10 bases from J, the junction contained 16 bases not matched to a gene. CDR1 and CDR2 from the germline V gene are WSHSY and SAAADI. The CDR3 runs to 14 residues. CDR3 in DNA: TGCGCCAGCACTCCCTCCTTGTTGGGCGGGAGACAGTACTTC. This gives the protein CASTPSLLGGRQYF.

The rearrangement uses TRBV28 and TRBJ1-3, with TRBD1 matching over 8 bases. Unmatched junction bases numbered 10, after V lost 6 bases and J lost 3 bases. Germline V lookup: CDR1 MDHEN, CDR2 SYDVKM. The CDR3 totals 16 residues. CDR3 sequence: CASRPPQGQDGNTIYF. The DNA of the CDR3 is TGTGCCAGCAGACCTCCCCAGGGACAGGATGGAAACACCATATATTTT.

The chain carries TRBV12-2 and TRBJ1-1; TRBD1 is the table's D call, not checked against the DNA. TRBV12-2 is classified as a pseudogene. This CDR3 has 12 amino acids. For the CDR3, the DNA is TGTGCAAGTCGCACCCGACAGGGGAGAGCTTTCTTT. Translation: CASRTRQGRAFF.

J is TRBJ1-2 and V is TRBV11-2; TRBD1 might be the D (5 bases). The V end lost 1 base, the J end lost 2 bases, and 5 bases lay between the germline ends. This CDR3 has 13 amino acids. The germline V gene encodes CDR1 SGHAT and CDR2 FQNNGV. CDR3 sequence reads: CASSLAGNYGYTF. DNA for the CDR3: TGTGCCAGCAGCTTAGCAGGGAACTATGGCTACACCTTC.

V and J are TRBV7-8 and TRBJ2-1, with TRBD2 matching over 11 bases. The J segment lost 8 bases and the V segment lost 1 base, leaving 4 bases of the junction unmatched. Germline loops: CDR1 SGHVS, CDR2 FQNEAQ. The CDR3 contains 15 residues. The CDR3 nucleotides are TGTGCCAGCAGCTTAGGGACTAGCGGGTGGCATGAGCAGTTCTTC. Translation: CASSLGTSGWHEQFF.

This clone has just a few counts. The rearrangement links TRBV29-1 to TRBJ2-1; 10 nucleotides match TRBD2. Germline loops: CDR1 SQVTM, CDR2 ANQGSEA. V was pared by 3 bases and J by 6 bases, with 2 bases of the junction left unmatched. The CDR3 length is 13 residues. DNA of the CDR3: TGCAGCGTTGAGGGACTAGCGAGCAATGAGCAGTTCTTC. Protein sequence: CSVEGLASNEQFF.

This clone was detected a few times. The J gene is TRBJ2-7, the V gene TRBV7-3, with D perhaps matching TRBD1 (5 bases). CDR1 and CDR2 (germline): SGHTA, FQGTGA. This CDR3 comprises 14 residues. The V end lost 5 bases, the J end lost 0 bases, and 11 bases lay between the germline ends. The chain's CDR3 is CASSRAGHSYEQYF. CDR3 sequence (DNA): TGTGCCAGCAGCCGGGCAGGACACTCCTACGAGCAGTACTTC.

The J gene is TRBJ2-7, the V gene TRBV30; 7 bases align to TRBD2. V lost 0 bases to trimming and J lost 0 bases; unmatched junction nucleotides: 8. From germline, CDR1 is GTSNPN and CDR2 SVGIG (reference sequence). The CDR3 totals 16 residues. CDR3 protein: CAWSVGLAASSYEQYF. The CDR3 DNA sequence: TGTGCCTGGAGTGTAGGGCTAGCGGCTAGCTCCTACGAGCAGTACTTC.